This T cell receptor (beta chain) was documented in a study of blood T cell repertoires in COVID-19. Study-level information: Nucleic acid was either cDNA or gDNA, and it came from T cells, B-cell-depleted T cells, or PBMCs.

The sample holds one count of this clone. Per the original methods: Counts of nucleated cells, estimated from reference gene primer amplification, were obtained. The table came from immunoSEQ multiplex PCR; TCRdb's copy has only in-frame clones and leaves some out. From that table come the V and J calls and clone size; the DNA was used to work out D and trimming. Here the sample spans 50,000 to 80,000 clones, more than 60% being singletons. Trimming stripped 2 bases from V and 12 bases from J, with 13 bases between. This CDR3 comprises 12 residues. Germline values: CDR1 SGDLS, CDR2 YYNGEE. The sequence was obtained from a human donor in a cohort sampled during active COVID-19. The V call is TRBV9, the J call TRBJ2-3; the D gene is possibly TRBD2 (5 bases). Sequenced material: peripheral blood. The CDR3 DNA is TGTGCCAGCAGCGTGGACTCCCAATTTCAGTATTTT. Amino acid sequence: CASSVDSQFQYF.